Presented here are 5 T cell receptor beta chains from one specimen sequenced in a study of blood T cell repertoires in COVID-19 (TCRdb year 2020). The library came from the immunoSEQ multiplex PCR assay. TCRdb stores this immuneACCESS table with in-frame sequences only. Part of the clones is absent; in the studies checked, under half of the shortfall reflects unresolved V genes, and no reason is known for the rest. The sample table contains about 330,000 clones; only one count was recorded for roughly nine tenths of them. The ten biggest clones cover nearly 6.5% of the sample. The sample comprised peripheral blood. The receptors were sampled from a man aged 18 to 30 who had recovered from COVID-19.

The chain is built from TRBV5-1 and TRBJ2-3, with D hard to call. Trimming left V 0 bases short and J 2 bases short, with 10 bases between. Germline CDR1 reads SGHRS; CDR2 reads YFSETQ. There are 15 residues in the CDR3. The CDR3 spells CASSLGLVDTDTQYF. As DNA, the CDR3 is TGCGCCAGCAGCTTGGGGCTAGTGGACACAGATACGCAGTATTTT. Full variable domain (rest looked up from reference TRBV5-1 and TRBJ2-3): KAGVTQTPRYLIKTRGQQVTLSCSPISGHRSVSWYQQTPGQGLQFLFEYFSETQRNKGNFPGRFSGRQFSNSRSEMNVSTLELGDSALYLCASSLGLVDTDTQYFGPGTRLTVL.

This chain's CDR3 is CASSLLTGGGETQYF. CDR3 in DNA: TGTGCCAGCAGCTTACTCACAGGGGGGGGTGAGACCCAGTACTTC. The chain employs TRBV11-2 and TRBJ2-5; tentative D call: TRBD1 (8 bases). This CDR3 has 15 residues. The V gene's germline CDR1 is SGHAT and CDR2 FQNNGV. The V end was cut by 2 bases, the J end by 5 bases, with 15 bases between.

The gene calls are TRBV10-3 and TRBJ1-1; D might be TRBD1 (6 bases). The germline V and J ends were trimmed by 7 bases and 0 bases, with 12 bases remaining between them. CDR1 is ENHRY, CDR2 SYGVKD, per germline. This CDR3 spans 14 amino acids. The CDR3: CAIKDSLMNTEAFF. DNA of the CDR3: TGTGCCATCAAGGACAGCCTTATGAACACTGAAGCTTTCTTT.

The chain uses TRBV6-6 and TRBJ1-4, with 8 bases identical to TRBD1. Germline V gene data show CDR1 as MNHNY and CDR2 as SVGAGI (reference sequence). The V and J ends lost 6 bases and 7 bases, in that order; junction bases with no gene match: 7. The CDR3 runs 14 residues. CDR3 nucleotides: TGTGCCAGCAGGGCCCAGGGGGCCCTTGAAAAACTGTTTTTT. It specifies CASRAQGALEKLFF.

This clone came up a few times. J is TRBJ1-2 and V is TRBV2, with 7 bases aligning to TRBD1. CDR3 size: 14 residues. Germline values: CDR1 SNHLY, CDR2 FYNNEI. With 4 bases clipped from V and 4 bases from J, the junction kept 6 bases outside the gene matches. The CDR3 bases are TGTGCCAGCAGTGCCCAGGGGGTCCTCTATGGCTACACCTTC. Amino acid sequence: CASSAQGVLYGYTF.